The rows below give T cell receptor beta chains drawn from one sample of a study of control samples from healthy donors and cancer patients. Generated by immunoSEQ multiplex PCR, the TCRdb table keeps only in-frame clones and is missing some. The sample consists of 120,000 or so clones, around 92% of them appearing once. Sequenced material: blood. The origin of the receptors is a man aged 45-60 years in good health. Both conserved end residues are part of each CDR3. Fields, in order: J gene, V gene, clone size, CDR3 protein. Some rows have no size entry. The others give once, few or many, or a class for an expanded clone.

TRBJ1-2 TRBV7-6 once CASSLERETNYGYTF
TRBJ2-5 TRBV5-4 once CASSLGLSETQYF
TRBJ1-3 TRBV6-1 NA CASSERGDSGNTIYF
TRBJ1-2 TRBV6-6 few CASSYLRANGYTF
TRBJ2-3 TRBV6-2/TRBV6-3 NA CASSSGLAGPRAQYF
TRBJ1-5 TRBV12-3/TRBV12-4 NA CASSFGSDQPQHF
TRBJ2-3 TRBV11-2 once CASSPEGGTQYF
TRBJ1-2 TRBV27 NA CASSPFPGTNYGYTF
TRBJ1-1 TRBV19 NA CASSLTGWGTEAFF
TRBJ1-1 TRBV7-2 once CASSLQRKNTEAFF
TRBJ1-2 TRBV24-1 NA CATSDEQKNYGYTF
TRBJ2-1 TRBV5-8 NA CASSSEGGSGNNEQFF
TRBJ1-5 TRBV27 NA CASSTSSNQPQHF
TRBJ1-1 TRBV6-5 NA CASSLETGPSTEAFF
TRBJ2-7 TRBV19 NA CASSYNFIGDYEQYF
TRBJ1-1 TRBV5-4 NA CASSPGTTLEAFF
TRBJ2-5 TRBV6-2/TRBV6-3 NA CASSYWGHPQETQYF
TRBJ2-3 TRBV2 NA CASSDPQGPDTQYF
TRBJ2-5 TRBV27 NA CASSLNRGGETQYF
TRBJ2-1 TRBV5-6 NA CASSPGTANEQFF
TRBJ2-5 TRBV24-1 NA CATSDPTGDGETQYF
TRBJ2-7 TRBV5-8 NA CASSLGAGGEQYF
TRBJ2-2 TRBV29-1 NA CSVHGTATGELFF
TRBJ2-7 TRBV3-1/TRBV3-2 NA CASSQMNEQYF
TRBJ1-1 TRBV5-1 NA CASSSGTGGLGTEAFF
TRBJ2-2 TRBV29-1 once CSVTGATGELFF
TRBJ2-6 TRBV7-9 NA CASSLRQTGANVLTF
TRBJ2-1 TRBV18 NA CASSPRLGTGGYNEQFF
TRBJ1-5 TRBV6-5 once CASSPGQGVAQPQHF
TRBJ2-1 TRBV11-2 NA CASKDGRTSYNEQFF
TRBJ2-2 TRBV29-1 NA CSVGTNTGELFF
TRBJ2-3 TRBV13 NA CASSLKPVRRTDTQYF
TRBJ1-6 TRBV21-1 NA CASSAPGTGSSPLHF
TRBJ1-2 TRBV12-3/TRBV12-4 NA CASGDSGSRGYTF
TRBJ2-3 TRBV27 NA CASSRSGVDVTDTQYF
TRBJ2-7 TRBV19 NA CASSIDRSSYEQYF
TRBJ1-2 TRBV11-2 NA CASSSGTNYGYTF
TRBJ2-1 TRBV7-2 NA CASRLPGGVYNEQFF
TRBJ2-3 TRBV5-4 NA CASSLGGLSTDTQYF
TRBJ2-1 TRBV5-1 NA CASSLGTGPNEQFF
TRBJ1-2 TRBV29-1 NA CSVEGGAYYGYTF
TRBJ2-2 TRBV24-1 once CATSDLGRGDSGTGELFF
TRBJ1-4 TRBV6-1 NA CASSDIDRYNEKLFF
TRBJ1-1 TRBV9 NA CASSVEGTGNTEAFF
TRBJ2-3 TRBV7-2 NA CASSDTSGTDTQYF
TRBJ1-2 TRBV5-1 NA CASSSLTGSNYGYTF
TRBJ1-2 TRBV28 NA CASTLGQGSYGYTF